A single TCR beta chain is shown here with its context. No antigen is known for it. Germline assignment: CDR1 SGHRS and CDR2 YFSETQ. V lost 0 bases and J 8 bases, leaving 13 bases between the germline ends. The CDR3 sequence is 14 residues long. This sample is part of a study of vaccination and CD4 T cells after COVID-19. Whole-study context: The stimulating agents, overlapping spike peptides, came from SARS-CoV-2, HCoV-NL63, HCoV-OC43 and HCoV-229E. General study points: Relatively few convalescent patients and no early post-infection timepoints were analyzed.

Specified treatment: approximately nine-day PBMC culture with coronavirus spike peptide pools or control peptides (ViraFEST assay). Roughly 2 million PBMCs were grown per well alongside about 10 IU/ml IL-2 and about 10 ug/ml peptide pools. An Oncomine TCR Beta short-read assay was used to sequence the DNA from cultured CD4+ T cells. One entry per CDR3 protein, called by TCRdb with MiXCR from the PCR reads. This sample has some 4,000 distinct CDR3 sequences, with approximately 15% found just once. The chain has TRBV5-1 and TRBJ2-3; tentative D call: TRBD2 (6 bases). This TCR was sampled from a human donor who had recovered from COVID-19. The sample consisted of CD4+ T cells from blood, cultured in vitro. The CDR3 region is CASSLEVEGSTQYF. The CDR3 coding sequence is TGCGCCAGCAGCTTGGAGGTGGAGGGGTCTACGCAGTATTTT.